These T cell receptor beta chains were read from a single sample in a study of CD8+CD57+ T cells in acquired aplastic anemia. In TCRdb, the reads were re-called with MiXCR into one record per CDR3 protein. This table has about 290,000 distinct CDR3 sequences, approximately 58% appearing once. Sequences were obtained from sorted CD4+, CD8+, or CD8+CD57+ T cells (not recorded which) from PBMCs. The receptors here all came from a human donor with aplastic anemia. The CDR3 runs from the conserved cysteine through the conserved F or W. The D gene is left open where the match is weak. Only some rows state a clone size, as once, few, many or a class for expanded clones.

D,size,J,V,CDR3,DNA
-,-,TRBJ2-5,TRBV7-8,CASSSIPGHIFQETQYF,TGTGCCAGCAGCTCAATCCCGGGACACATCTTTCAAGAGACCCAGTACTTC
TRBD1,-,TRBJ1-1,TRBV7-2,CASSPRTGERTEAFF,TGTGCCAGCAGCCCCCGGACAGGGGAGAGGACTGAAGCTTTCTTT
TRBD2,-,TRBJ2-3,TRBV2,CASSPTGTSGVADTQYF,TGTGCCAGCAGCCCGACCGGGACTAGCGGGGTCGCAGATACGCAGTATTTT
TRBD2,-,TRBJ2-1,TRBV20-1,CSFPRLAGDHNEQFF,TGCAGTTTTCCCCGACTAGCGGGGGACCACAATGAGCAGTTCTTC
-,-,TRBJ2-7,TRBV19,CAGLSDSVYEQYF,TGTGCCGGTCTCTCGGACAGTGTGTACGAGCAGTACTTC
-,-,TRBJ2-5,TRBV7-8,CASSLVGGPGTQYF,TGTGCCAGCAGCTTAGTCGGGGGGCCAGGGACCCAGTACTTC
TRBD2,-,TRBJ2-7,TRBV20-1,CSATQTSGLYEQYF,TGCAGTGCTACCCAGACTAGCGGCCTCTACGAGCAGTACTTC
TRBD1,-,TRBJ1-1,TRBV25-1,CASSVQGGGDTEAFF,TGTGCCAGCAGTGTACAGGGGGGAGGAGACACTGAAGCTTTCTTT
TRBD1,-,TRBJ2-2,TRBV9,CASSLAGQGYTGELFF,TGTGCCAGCAGCTTGGCCGGACAGGGGTACACCGGGGAGCTGTTTTTT
-,-,TRBJ1-5,TRBV20-1,CSARVGGSNQPQHF,TGCAGTGCTAGAGTAGGAGGAAGCAATCAGCCCCAGCATTTT
TRBD1,-,TRBJ2-2,TRBV7-3,CASSFWSGTGETGELFF,TGTGCCAGCAGCTTTTGGTCGGGGACAGGGGAGACCGGGGAGCTGTTTTTT
-,-,TRBJ2-7,TRBV10-2,CASSEPISYEQYF,TGCGCCAGCAGTGAGCCCATTTCCTACGAGCAGTACTTC
-,once,TRBJ2-7,TRBV10-3,CAISPSGYEQYF,TGTGCCATCAGCCCCTCCGGATACGAGCAGTACTTC
TRBD1,-,TRBJ1-1,TRBV5-4,CASMSRGIMNTEAFF,TGTGCCAGCATGTCCAGGGGGATCATGAACACTGAAGCTTTCTTT
TRBD2,-,TRBJ2-7,TRBV5-6,CASSAGLAVGEQYF,TGTGCCAGCAGCGCGGGACTAGCGGTGGGGGAGCAGTACTTC
-,-,TRBJ2-3,TRBV4-3,CASSQYTSSTDTQYF,TGCGCCAGCAGCCAATACACTAGTAGCACAGATACGCAGTATTTT
-,many,TRBJ2-3,TRBV12-3/TRBV12-4,CASSLVGSGDTQYF,TGTGCCAGCAGTTTAGTCGGGAGTGGCGATACGCAGTATTTT
-,few,TRBJ1-4,TRBV19,CASSRRGEKLFF,TGTGCCAGTAGTCGCCGGGGGGAAAAACTGTTTTTT
TRBD1,-,TRBJ2-5,TRBV12-3/TRBV12-4,CASSHPGTATQYF,TGTGCCAGCAGTCATCCTGGGACAGCGACCCAGTACTTC
-,-,TRBJ1-1,TRBV29-1,CSVEGITEAFF,TGCAGCGTCGAGGGTATCACTGAAGCTTTCTTT
TRBD2,few,TRBJ2-3,TRBV25-1,CASSLGLAGAYSTDTQYF,TGTGCCAGCAGTCTAGGACTAGCGGGGGCCTACAGCACAGATACGCAGTATTTT
-,once,TRBJ2-7,TRBV5-1,CASSGGGQPYEQYF,TGCGCCAGCAGCGGCGGGGGACAGCCCTACGAGCAGTACTTC
TRBD1,-,TRBJ2-3,TRBV24-1,CATSDPRQGPSSDTQYF,TGTGCCACCAGTGACCCCCGACAGGGCCCCTCGTCGGATACGCAGTATTTT
-,-,TRBJ1-1,TRBV9,CASSAQLNTEAFF,TGTGCCAGCAGCGCCCAATTAAACACTGAAGCTTTCTTT
TRBD2,many,TRBJ2-4,TRBV12-3/TRBV12-4,CASRQGLAENIQYF,TGTGCCAGCAGACAGGGACTAGCGGAAAACATTCAGTACTTC
-,few,TRBJ1-2,TRBV30,CAWSAGAYGYTF,TGTGCCTGGAGTGCAGGGGCCTATGGCTACACCTTC
TRBD1,-,TRBJ1-2,TRBV24-1,CATSGAGGNYGYTF,TGTGCCACCAGTGGGGCAGGGGGAAACTATGGCTACACCTTC
-,-,TRBJ2-3,TRBV24-1,CATSGTSTDTQYF,TGTGCCACCAGTGGGACTAGCACAGATACGCAGTATTTT
TRBD2,few,TRBJ2-7,TRBV29-1,CSTLAGYEQYF,TGCAGCACTTTAGCGGGATACGAGCAGTACTTC
-,-,TRBJ2-3,TRBV4-1,CASSPDHDTQYF,TGCGCCAGCAGCCCAGACCACGATACGCAATATTTT
-,many,TRBJ1-4,TRBV18,CASSPPGEEKLFF,TGTGCCAGCTCACCGCCGGGTGAGGAAAAACTGTTTTTT
TRBD1,-,TRBJ1-5,TRBV2,CASSGTGDQPQHF,TGTGCCAGCAGTGGGACAGGGGATCAGCCCCAGCATTTT
-,once,TRBJ2-2,TRBV20-1,CSANDPSLSTGELFF,TGCAGTGCTAACGATCCAAGTCTTAGCACCGGGGAGCTGTTTTTT
TRBD2,-,TRBJ2-3,TRBV20-1,CSARPAVSGTRGTDTQYF,TGCAGTGCTAGACCCGCCGTTAGCGGGACGCGGGGCACAGATACGCAGTATTTT
TRBD2,many,TRBJ2-7,TRBV5-8,CASSLPSGSHEQYF,TGTGCCAGCAGCTTGCCTAGCGGGAGCCACGAGCAGTACTTC
-,few,TRBJ2-1,TRBV20-1,CSASGLAGYNEQFF,TGCAGTGCTAGTGGGCTAGCAGGCTACAATGAGCAGTTCTTC
-,once,TRBJ2-7,TRBV11-3,CASSPRTDSYEQYF,TGTGCCAGCAGCCCAAGGACAGATTCCTACGAGCAGTACTTC
-,many,TRBJ1-2,TRBV20-1,CSAREGGSGGYTF,TGCAGTGCTAGAGAAGGGGGGTCTGGTGGCTACACCTTC
-,many,TRBJ2-1,TRBV4-1,CASSPTGANDEQFF,TGCGCCAGCAGCCCCACGGGGGCTAACGATGAGCAGTTCTTC
-,-,TRBJ2-4,TRBV10-3,CAISEWEEVSKNIQYF,TGTGCCATCAGTGAATGGGAAGAGGTCTCCAAAAACATTCAGTACTTC
TRBD1,-,TRBJ2-1,TRBV20-1,CSARQRTGVGEQFF,TGCAGTGCTAGACAAAGGACAGGGGTGGGAGAGCAGTTCTTC
-,-,TRBJ2-1,TRBV25-1,CASRSGVGKQFF,TGTGCCAGCAGGTCAGGGGTTGGCAAGCAGTTCTTC
TRBD2,-,TRBJ2-7,TRBV9,CASSVEGLAGEQYF,TGTGCCAGCAGCGTAGAGGGACTAGCGGGAGAGCAGTACTTC
-,-,TRBJ2-7,TRBV10-2,CASSGTHVGGEQYF,TGCGCCAGCAGCGGTACTCACGTCGGAGGCGAGCAGTACTTC
-,-,TRBJ1-1,TRBV7-2,CASTVGPWGDTEAFF,TGTGCCAGCACCGTTGGGCCCTGGGGCGACACTGAAGCTTTCTTT
-,many,TRBJ2-5,TRBV9,CASSVSTGIQETQYF,TGTGCCAGCAGCGTGAGTACAGGGATCCAAGAGACCCAGTACTTC
-,-,TRBJ2-6,TRBV5-1,CASSLEGSGANVLTF,TGCGCCAGCAGCTTGGAGGGATCTGGGGCCAACGTCCTGACTTTC
TRBD2,many,TRBJ2-1,TRBV13,CASNRLAGVNEQFF,TGTGCCAGCAACAGACTAGCGGGAGTGAATGAGCAGTTCTTC